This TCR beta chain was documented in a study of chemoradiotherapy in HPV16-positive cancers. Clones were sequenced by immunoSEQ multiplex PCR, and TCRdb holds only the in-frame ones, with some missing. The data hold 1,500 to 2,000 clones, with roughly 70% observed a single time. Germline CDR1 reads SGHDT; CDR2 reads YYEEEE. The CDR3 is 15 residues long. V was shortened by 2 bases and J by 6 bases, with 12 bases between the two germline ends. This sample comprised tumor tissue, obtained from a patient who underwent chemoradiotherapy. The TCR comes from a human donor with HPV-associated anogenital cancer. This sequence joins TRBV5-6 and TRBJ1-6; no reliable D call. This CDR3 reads CASSFLRRANSPLHF. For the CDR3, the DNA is TGTGCCAGCAGCTTCCTTCGGAGGGCTAATTCACCCCTCCACTTT.